This T cell receptor (beta chain) was captured by sequencing in a study of T cells in Graves' hyperthyroidism and ophthalmopathy. Germline V gives CDR1 SGHVS, CDR2 FQNEAQ. V lost 5 bases and J lost 4; bases outside the gene matches: 8. The CDR3 sequence is 15 residues long. From RNA transcripts, TCR beta CDR3 regions were amplified. TCR CDR3 regions were first amplified by RT-PCR with HTBI primers. TCRdb redid the calling of the multiplex PCR reads with MiXCR, one entry per CDR3 protein. Seen here are roughly 240,000 distinct CDR3 sequences, more than 20% observed once, and the top ten hold around 40%. This clonotype was counted once.

This receptor was taken from a woman between 40 and 50 years old with Graves' ophthalmopathy. The sample consisted of blood. This sequence joins TRBV7-8 and TRBJ1-5; TRBD1 aligns across 7 bases. The CDR3 region has the DNA TGTGCCAGCAGCGCAGACAGGGCTAAGAATCAGCCCCAGCATTTT. It specifies CASSADRAKNQPQHF. Drawing the rest from reference TRBV7-8 and TRBJ1-5, the complete variable domain is GAGVSQSPRYKVAKRGQDVALRCDPISGHVSLFWYQQALGQGPEFLTYFQNEAQLDKSGLPSDRFFAERPEGSVSTLKIQRTQQEDSAVYLCASSADRAKNQPQHFGDGTRLSIL.